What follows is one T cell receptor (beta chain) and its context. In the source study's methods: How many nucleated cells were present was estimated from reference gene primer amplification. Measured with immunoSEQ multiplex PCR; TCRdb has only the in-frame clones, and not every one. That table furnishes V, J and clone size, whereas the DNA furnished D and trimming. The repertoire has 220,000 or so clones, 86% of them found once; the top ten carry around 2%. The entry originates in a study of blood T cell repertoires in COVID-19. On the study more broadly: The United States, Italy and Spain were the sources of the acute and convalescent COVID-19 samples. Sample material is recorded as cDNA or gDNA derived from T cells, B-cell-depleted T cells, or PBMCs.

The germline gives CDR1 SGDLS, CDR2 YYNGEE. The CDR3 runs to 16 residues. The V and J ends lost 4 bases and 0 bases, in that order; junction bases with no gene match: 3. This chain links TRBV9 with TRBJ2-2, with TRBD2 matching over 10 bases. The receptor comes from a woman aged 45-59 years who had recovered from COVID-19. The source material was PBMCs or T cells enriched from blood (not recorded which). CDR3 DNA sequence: TGTGCCAGCAGCACAAGCGGGAGGGCGAACACCGGGGAGCTGTTTTTT. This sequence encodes CASSTSGRANTGELFF.